This T cell receptor beta chain was sequenced during a study of radiation and T cells in renal cell carcinoma. Only in-frame clones appear in the TCRdb table, and some are missing; sequencing was by immunoSEQ multiplex PCR. The sample includes about 83,000 clones, 70% to 90% of them seen just once. Time point: blood 4 weeks post-SBRT, at nephrectomy. Treatment here: 15 Gy SBRT to primary tumor, nephrectomy 4 weeks later. The tumor was a clear cell renal cell carcinoma. The germline V gene encodes CDR1 MNHNY and CDR2 SVGAGI (reference sequence). This CDR3 has 14 amino acids. V shed 7 bases, J shed 3 bases, and the junction held 4 bases outside the gene matches.

This specimen consisted of blood, obtained from a patient whose treatment included radiotherapy and nephrectomy. The J gene is TRBJ2-2, the V gene TRBV6-6, with TRBD2 matching 8 bases. This sequence was found in a woman aged 60-75 years with renal cell carcinoma. The CDR3 spells CASTRGGDTGELFF. For the CDR3, the DNA is TGTGCCAGCACTCGGGGGGGAGACACCGGGGAGCTGTTTTTT.